This T cell receptor (beta chain) was identified in a study of cytomegalovirus exposure and HLA in healthy donors. The germline V gene encodes CDR1 SQVTM and CDR2 ANQGSEA. This CDR3 has 15 residues. The V and J ends lost 7 bases and 3 bases respectively, with 16 bases between them. The PCR ran on 60 Vbeta and 13 Jbeta primers. Sequencing used immunoSEQ multiplex PCR; TCRdb keeps in-frame clones, though not all of them. This table holds around 130,000 clones, roughly 84% found once. Comment on this clone: Its antigen remains unknown.

General study points: Researchers reported from a later analysis that most CMV-associated TCR beta chains appeared HLA-restricted.

The gene calls are TRBV29-1 and TRBJ1-6; the D is unclear. This clonotype was sampled from a woman aged 18 to 35 in good health and CMV-seropositive. Source material: PBMCs. CDR3 in DNA: TGCAGCGCTACCACCCTTGACAACTATAATTCACCCCTCCACTTT. Its translation is CSATTLDNYNSPLHF.